Listed below are T cell receptor beta chains from one sample, sequenced in a study of shared clonotypes between healthy human individuals. TCRdb's copy holds only in-frame clones and misses some; the assay was immunoSEQ multiplex PCR. The table lists about 490,000 clones, 78% of them singletons. The sample comprised PBMCs. The receptors were sampled from a woman aged 40-49 years in good health. Some clones in this sample may be carry-over from other donors' samples. Each CDR3 is given with its conserved first and last residue.

v_call,j_call,cdr3_aa
TRBV27,TRBJ2-5,CASSPGQSTKEQYF
TRBV7-9,TRBJ2-7,CASSSGFYEQYF
TRBV2,TRBJ2-5,CASMGGVYQETQYF
TRBV6-1,TRBJ2-6,CASSEEVTGPASGANVLTF
TRBV28,TRBJ2-3,CASSLPLGSSTDTQYF
TRBV5-1,TRBJ2-1,CASSLDTGTTYNEQFF
TRBV5-6,TRBJ2-7,CASSSIVVSYEQYF
TRBV28,TRBJ1-5,CASSTGDSNQPQHF
TRBV10-2,TRBJ2-5,CASSAYGQGSETQYF
TRBV4-1,TRBJ1-5,CASSHSGQGDQPQHF
TRBV27,TRBJ2-7,CASSSLAGVLYEQYF
TRBV10-3,TRBJ2-3,CAISPQGLAGGDTQYF
TRBV30,TRBJ1-5,CAWNTGNNQPQHF
TRBV15,TRBJ2-7,CATSRGGQGRVYEQYF
TRBV28,TRBJ2-1,CASRLAGGHAFYNEQFF
TRBV27,TRBJ2-7,CASSFPRGPASYEQYF
TRBV5-1,TRBJ2-5,CASSLGGGGRGETQYF
TRBV18,TRBJ1-1,CASSQGENTEAFF
TRBV7-6,TRBJ2-1,CASSLAGLHNEQFF
TRBV19,TRBJ1-3,CASQFSGNTIYF
TRBV7-2,.,CASSLGLAGGSEQYF
TRBV28,TRBJ2-1,CASSLGGWDNEQFF
TRBV5-6,TRBJ2-5,CASSLGGATWETQYF
TRBV15,TRBJ2-7,CATSPRLAGVHEQYF
TRBV6-1,TRBJ2-2,CASSGRDRRLGSAGELFF
TRBV18,TRBJ1-2,CASSPTPGAGGYTF
TRBV14,TRBJ1-1,CASSQVCGPPMGTEAFF
TRBV2,TRBJ1-2,CASSRQGTTNYGYTF
TRBV15,TRBJ2-3,CATSRGKTDTQYF
TRBV11-2,TRBJ2-7,CASSLGQGGGEQYF
TRBV19,TRBJ2-1,CASSQQGYEQFF
TRBV5-1,TRBJ2-3,CASSSGQVESDTQYF
TRBV4-2,TRBJ2-1,CASSQVGTSGYNEQFF
TRBV5-1,TRBJ2-1,CASSSAGPYYNEQFF
TRBV18,TRBJ1-4,CASSPGTGGTTNEKLFF
TRBV7-9,TRBJ2-1,CASSLARLPSPYNEQFF
TRBV6-6,TRBJ2-1,CASSLAGVSYNEQFF
TRBV30,.,CAWTPGGTYEQYF
TRBV28,TRBJ2-1,CASRNRDRGLGLAGEVDEQFF
TRBV2,TRBJ2-3,CAIVTGGSSTDTQYF
TRBV28,TRBJ1-5,CASSFRGRGGNQPQHF
TRBV6-4,TRBJ1-2,CASRAGPHYGYTF